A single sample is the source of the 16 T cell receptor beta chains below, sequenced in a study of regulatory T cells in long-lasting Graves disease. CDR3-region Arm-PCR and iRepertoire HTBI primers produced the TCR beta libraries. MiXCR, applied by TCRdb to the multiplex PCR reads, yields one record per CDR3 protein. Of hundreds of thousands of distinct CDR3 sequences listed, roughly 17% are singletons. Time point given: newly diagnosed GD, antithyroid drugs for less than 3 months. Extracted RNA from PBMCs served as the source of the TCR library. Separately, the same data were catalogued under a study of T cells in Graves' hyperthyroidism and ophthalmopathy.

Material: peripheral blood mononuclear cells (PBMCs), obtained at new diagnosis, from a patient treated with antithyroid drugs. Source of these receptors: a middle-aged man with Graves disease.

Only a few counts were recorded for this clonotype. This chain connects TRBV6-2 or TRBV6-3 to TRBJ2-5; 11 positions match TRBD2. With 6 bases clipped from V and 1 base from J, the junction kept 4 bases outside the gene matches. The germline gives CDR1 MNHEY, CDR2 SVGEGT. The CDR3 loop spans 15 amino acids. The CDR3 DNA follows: TGTGCCAGCAGACTAGCGGGGGCCCCCCAAGAGACCCAGTACTTC. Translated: CASRLAGAPQETQYF.

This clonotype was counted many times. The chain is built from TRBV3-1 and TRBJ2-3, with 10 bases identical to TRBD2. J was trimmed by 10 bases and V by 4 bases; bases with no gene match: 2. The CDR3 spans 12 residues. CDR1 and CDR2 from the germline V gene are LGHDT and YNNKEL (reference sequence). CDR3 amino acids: CASSLTSGAQYF. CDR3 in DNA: TGTGCCAGCAGCCTTACTAGCGGGGCGCAGTATTTT.

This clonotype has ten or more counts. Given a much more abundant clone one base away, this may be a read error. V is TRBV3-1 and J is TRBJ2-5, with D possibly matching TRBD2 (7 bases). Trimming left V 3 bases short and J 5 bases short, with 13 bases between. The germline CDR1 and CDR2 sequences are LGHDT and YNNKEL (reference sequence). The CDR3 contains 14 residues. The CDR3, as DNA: TGTGCCAGCAGCCATCGGGGGGCCGGGGAGACCCAGTACTTC. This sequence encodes CASSHRGAGETQYF.

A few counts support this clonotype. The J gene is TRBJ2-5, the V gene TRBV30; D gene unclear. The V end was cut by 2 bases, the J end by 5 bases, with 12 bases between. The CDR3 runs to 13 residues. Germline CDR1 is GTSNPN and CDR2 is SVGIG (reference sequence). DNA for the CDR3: TGTGCCTGGAGTCTATTAGCCCGGGAGACCCAGTACTTC. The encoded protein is CAWSLLARETQYF.

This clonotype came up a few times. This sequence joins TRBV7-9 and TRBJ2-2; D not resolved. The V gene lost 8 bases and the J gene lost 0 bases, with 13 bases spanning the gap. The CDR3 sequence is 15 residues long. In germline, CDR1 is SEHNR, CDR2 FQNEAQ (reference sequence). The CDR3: CASGPDIANTGELFF. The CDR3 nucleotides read TGTGCCAGCGGACCGGATATTGCGAACACCGGGGAGCTGTTTTTT.

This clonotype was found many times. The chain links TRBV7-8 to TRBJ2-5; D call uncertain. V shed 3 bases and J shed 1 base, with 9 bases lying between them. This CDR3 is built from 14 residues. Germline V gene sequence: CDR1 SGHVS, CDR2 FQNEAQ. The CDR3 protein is CASSLLGGQETQYF. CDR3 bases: TGTGCCAGCAGCTTGCTAGGCGGCCAAGAGACCCAGTACTTC.

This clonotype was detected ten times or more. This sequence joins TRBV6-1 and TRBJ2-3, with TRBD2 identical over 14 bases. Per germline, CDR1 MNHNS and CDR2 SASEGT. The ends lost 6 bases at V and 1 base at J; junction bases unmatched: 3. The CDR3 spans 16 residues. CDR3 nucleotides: TGTGCCAGCAGGACGGGACTAGCGGGGGGCACAGATACGCAGTATTTT. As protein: CASRTGLAGGTDTQYF.

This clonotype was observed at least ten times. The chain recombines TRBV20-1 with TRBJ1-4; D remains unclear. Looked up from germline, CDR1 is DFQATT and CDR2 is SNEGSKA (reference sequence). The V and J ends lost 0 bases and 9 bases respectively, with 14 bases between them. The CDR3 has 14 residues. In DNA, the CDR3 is TGCAGTGCTAGAGATGTCAGAGGCTTTCAAAAACTGTTTTTT. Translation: CSARDVRGFQKLFF.

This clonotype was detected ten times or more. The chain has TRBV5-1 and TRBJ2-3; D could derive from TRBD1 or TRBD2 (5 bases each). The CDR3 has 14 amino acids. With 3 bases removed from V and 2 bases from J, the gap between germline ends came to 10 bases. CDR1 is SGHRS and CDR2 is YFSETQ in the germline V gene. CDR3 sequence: CASSSGRPTDTQYF. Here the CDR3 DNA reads TGCGCCAGCAGCTCGGGACGCCCCACAGATACGCAGTATTTT.

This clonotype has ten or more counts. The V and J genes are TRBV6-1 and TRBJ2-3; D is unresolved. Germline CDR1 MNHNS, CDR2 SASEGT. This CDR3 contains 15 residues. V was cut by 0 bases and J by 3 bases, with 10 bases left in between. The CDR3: CASSEAGALTDTQYF. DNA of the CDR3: TGTGCCAGCAGTGAAGCGGGTGCACTAACAGATACGCAGTATTTT.

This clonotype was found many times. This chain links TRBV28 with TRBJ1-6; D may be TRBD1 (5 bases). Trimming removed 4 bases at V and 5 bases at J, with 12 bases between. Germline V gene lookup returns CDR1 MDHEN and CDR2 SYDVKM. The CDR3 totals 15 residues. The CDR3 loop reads CASSSQGENNSPLHF. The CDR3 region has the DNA TGTGCCAGCAGTTCTCAGGGAGAGAATAATTCACCCCTCCACTTT. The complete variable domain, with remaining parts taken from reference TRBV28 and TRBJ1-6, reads DVKVTQSSRYLVKRTGEKVFLECVQDMDHENMFWYRQDPGLGLRLIYFSYDVKMKEKGDIPEGYSVSREKKERFSLILESASTNQTSMYLCASSSQGENNSPLHFGNGTRLTVT.

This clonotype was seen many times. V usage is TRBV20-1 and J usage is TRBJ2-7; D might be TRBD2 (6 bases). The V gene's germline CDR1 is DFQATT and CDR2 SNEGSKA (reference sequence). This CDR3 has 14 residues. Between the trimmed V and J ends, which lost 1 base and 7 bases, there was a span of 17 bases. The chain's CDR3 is CSARVGTSVWEQYF. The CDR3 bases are TGCAGTGCTAGAGTAGGGACTTCCGTCTGGGAGCAGTACTTC.

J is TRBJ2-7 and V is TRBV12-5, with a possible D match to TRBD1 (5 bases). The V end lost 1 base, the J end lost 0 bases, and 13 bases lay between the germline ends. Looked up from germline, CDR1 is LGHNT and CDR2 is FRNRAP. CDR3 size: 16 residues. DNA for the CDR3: TGTGCTAGTGGTTTGGCGAGGACACAGAGCTCCTACGAGCAGTACTTC. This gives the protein CASGLARTQSSYEQYF.

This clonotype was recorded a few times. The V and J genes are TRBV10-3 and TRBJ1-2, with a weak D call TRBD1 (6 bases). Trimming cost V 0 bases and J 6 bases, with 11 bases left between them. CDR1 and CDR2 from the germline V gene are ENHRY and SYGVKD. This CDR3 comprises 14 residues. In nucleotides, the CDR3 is TGTGCCATCAGTGAGTCGAGGCCAGGGGATGGCTACACCTTC. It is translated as CAISESRPGDGYTF.

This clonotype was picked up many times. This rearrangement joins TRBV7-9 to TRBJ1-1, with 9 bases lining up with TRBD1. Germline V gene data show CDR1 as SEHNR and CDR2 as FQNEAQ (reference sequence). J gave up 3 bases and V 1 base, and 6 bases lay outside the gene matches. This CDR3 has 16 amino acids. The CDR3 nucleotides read TGTGCCAGCAGCTTAGGTTGGGACAGGGCTGACACTGAAGCTTTCTTT. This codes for CASSLGWDRADTEAFF. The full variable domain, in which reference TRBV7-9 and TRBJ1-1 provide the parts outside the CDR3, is DTGVSQNPRHKITKRGQNVTFRCDPISEHNRLYWYRQTLGQGPEFLTYFQNEAQLEKSRLLSDRFSAERPKGSFSTLEIQRTEQGDSAMYLCASSLGWDRADTEAFFGQGTRLTVV.

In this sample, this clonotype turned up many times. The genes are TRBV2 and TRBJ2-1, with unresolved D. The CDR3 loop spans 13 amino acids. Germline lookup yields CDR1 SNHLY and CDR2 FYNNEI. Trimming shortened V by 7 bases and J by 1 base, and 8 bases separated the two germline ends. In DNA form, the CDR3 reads TGTGCCAGCACGACTTATTCCTACAATGAGCAGTTCTTC. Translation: CASTTYSYNEQFF.